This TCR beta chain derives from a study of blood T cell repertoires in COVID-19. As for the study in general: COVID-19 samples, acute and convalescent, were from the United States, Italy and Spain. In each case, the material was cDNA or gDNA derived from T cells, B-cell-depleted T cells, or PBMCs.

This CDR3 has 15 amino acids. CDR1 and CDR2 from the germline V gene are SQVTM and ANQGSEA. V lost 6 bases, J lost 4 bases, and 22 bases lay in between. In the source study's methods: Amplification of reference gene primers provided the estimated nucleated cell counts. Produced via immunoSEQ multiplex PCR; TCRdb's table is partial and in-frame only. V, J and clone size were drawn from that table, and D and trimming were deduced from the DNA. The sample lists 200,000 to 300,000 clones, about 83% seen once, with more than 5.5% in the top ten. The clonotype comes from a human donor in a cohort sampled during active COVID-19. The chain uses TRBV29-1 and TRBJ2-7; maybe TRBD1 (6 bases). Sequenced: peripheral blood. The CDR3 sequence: CSVQSSRGFRYEQYF. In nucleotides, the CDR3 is TGCAGCGTCCAAAGCTCCAGGGGATTCCGATACGAGCAGTACTTC.